A selection of T cell receptor beta chains follows, all from one sample in a study of cytomegalovirus exposure and HLA in healthy donors. Here immunoSEQ multiplex PCR was the method, and the copy in TCRdb shows in-frame clones only, minus some. This sample yields more than 90,000 clones, of which roughly 83% are seen a single time; under 3% belongs to the top ten. Sequencing was done on a sample of PBMCs. All receptors come from a woman between 18 and 30 years old in good health and CMV-seropositive. Each CDR3 is given with its conserved first and last residue. The D gene is left open where the match is weak. Where a row states a size, it is once, few, many or the class of an expanded clone; other rows omit it.

clone size | D gene | J gene | V gene | CDR3 protein | CDR3 DNA
- | TRBD2 | TRBJ2-2 | TRBV6-5 | CASSSIGGSLTGELFF | TGTGCCAGCAGTTCCATAGGCGGGAGCCTGACCGGGGAGCTGTTTTTT
- | - | TRBJ2-7 | TRBV7-2 | CASSLAGLDYEQYF | TGTGCCAGCAGCTTAGCGGGCCTTGACTACGAGCAGTACTTC
- | - | TRBJ2-3 | TRBV9 | CASSVDSPSTDTQYF | TGTGCCAGCAGCGTAGACAGCCCTAGCACAGATACGCAGTATTTT
- | - | TRBJ1-4 | TRBV5-8 | CASSLENTETNEKLFF | TGTGCCAGCAGCTTGGAGAATACAGAGACTAATGAAAAACTGTTTTTT
- | - | TRBJ1-5 | TRBV19 | CASTDPGGVRQPQHF | TGTGCCAGTACCGATCCGGGGGGTGTCAGACAGCCCCAGCATTTT
- | TRBD1 | TRBJ2-7 | TRBV7-9 | CASSASGGGYEQYF | TGTGCCAGCAGCGCTTCAGGGGGCGGGTACGAGCAGTACTTC
- | TRBD2 | TRBJ2-1 | TRBV19 | CASSIEGLAGVSYNEQFF | TGTGCCAGTAGTATCGAGGGACTAGCGGGAGTGTCCTACAATGAGCAGTTCTTC
- | TRBD1 | TRBJ1-3 | TRBV28 | CASSLLYRGTNTIYF | TGTGCCAGCAGTTTACTGTACAGGGGGACAAACACCATATATTTT
- | TRBD2 | TRBJ2-1 | TRBV10-2 | CASRASGSGQFF | TGCGCCAGCAGGGCTAGCGGGAGCGGGCAGTTCTTC
- | TRBD2 | TRBJ2-2 | TRBV4-2 | CASSPQGGRAGGELFF | TGTGCCAGCAGCCCCCAAGGCGGGAGGGCGGGCGGGGAGCTGTTTTTT
few | - | TRBJ2-5 | TRBV5-1 | CASTSQEGRETQYF | TGCGCCAGCACCTCCCAGGAGGGGCGCGAGACCCAGTACTTC